The 18 T cell receptor beta chains listed next were all sequenced from one sample in a study of early T cells in non-severe SARS-CoV-2 infection. TCRdb analysed the 5' RACE reads with MiXCR anew, one entry per CDR3 protein. Of roughly 63,000 distinct CDR3 sequences in the sample, about 11% were seen once. Sequencing used whole blood, obtained at baseline. These receptors all stem from an adult who was a healthcare worker with PCR-confirmed SARS-CoV-2 infection or an uninfected control (not recorded which). The donor label of this sample is uncertain.

This clonotype showed up many times. The chain links TRBV5-6 to TRBJ2-2, with D unclear. CDR3 size: 13 residues. Germline values: CDR1 SGHDT, CDR2 YYEEEE. V lost 0 bases to trimming and J lost 6 bases, with 6 bases between them. The CDR3 is CASSLENSGELFF. DNA for the CDR3: TGTGCCAGCAGCTTGGAAAATTCCGGGGAGCTGTTTTTT.

The table lists this clonotype with a few counts. The CDR3: CASSLGGQDSNQPQHF. The CDR3 bases are TGTGCCAGCAGCTTGGGGGGGCAGGATAGCAATCAGCCCCAGCATTTT. The chain employs TRBV5-4 and TRBJ1-5; perhaps TRBD1 as D (6 bases). V was shortened by 0 bases and J by 0 bases, with 10 bases between the two germline ends. Germline V gene data show CDR1 as SGHNT and CDR2 as YYREEE (reference sequence). The CDR3 spans 16 residues.

The rearrangement joins TRBV28 to TRBJ2-3; 7 bases match TRBD1. The J segment lost 4 bases and the V segment lost 10 bases, leaving 8 bases of the junction unmatched. Germline assignment: CDR1 MDHEN and CDR2 SYDVKM. This CDR3 is built from 13 residues. CDR3 sequence: CAIRFQGADTQYF. In nucleotides, the CDR3 is TGTGCCATCCGATTTCAGGGGGCAGATACGCAGTATTTT.

This chain uses TRBV29-1 with TRBJ2-3; D unresolved. Germline loops: CDR1 SQVTM, CDR2 ANQGSEA. This CDR3 region has 15 residues. The V gene lost 5 bases and the J gene lost 2 bases, with 17 bases spanning the gap. The CDR3: CSVWDTAQFTDTQYF. Here the CDR3 DNA reads TGCAGCGTTTGGGATACGGCACAATTCACAGATACGCAGTATTTT.

V and J are TRBV5-1 and TRBJ2-5; TRBD2 agrees at 10 bases. The CDR3 is made up of 16 amino acids. V lost 2 bases, J lost 4 bases, and 8 bases stayed unmatched. The germline V gene encodes CDR1 SGHRS and CDR2 YFSETQ. CDR3 DNA: TGCGCCAGCAGCTTTGATCCGGCTAGCGGGGGAGAGACCCAGTACTTC. This translates into CASSFDPASGGETQYF.

This clonotype has at least ten counts. The chain carries TRBV4-2 and TRBJ2-3; D uncertain. The CDR3 runs 15 residues. Germline CDR1 LGHNA, CDR2 YNFKEQ. The V gene lost 0 bases and the J gene lost 1 base, with 8 bases spanning the gap. CDR3 region: CASSQDPLGTDTQYF. CDR3 in DNA: TGTGCCAGCAGCCAAGATCCTTTAGGCACAGATACGCAGTATTTT.

The chain joins TRBV7-3 to TRBJ2-2; TRBD2 matches 10 bases. The CDR3 spans 16 residues. Per germline, CDR1 SGHTA and CDR2 FQGTGA. V lost 4 bases to trimming and J lost 6 bases; unmatched junction nucleotides: 8. The CDR3 loop is CASSSGTSVDAGELFF. The CDR3 nucleotides read TGTGCCAGCAGCTCCGGGACTAGCGTGGACGCCGGGGAGCTGTTTTTT.

This CDR3 is CASSESSRPTEAFF. Here the CDR3 DNA reads TGCGCCAGCAGTGAGTCGTCCAGGCCCACTGAAGCTTTCTTT. The chain employs TRBV10-1 and TRBJ1-1, with unresolved D. The CDR3 is 14 residues long. Germline CDR1 and CDR2: WNHNN and SYGVQD (reference sequence). The V and J ends lost 0 bases and 4 bases respectively, with 9 bases between them.

This sequence joins TRBV10-3 and TRBJ2-4, with 12 positions matching TRBD2. Germline V gives CDR1 ENHRY, CDR2 SYGVKD. The J segment lost 4 bases and the V segment lost 3 bases, leaving 10 bases of the junction unmatched. The CDR3 runs 18 residues. As DNA, the CDR3 is TGTGCCATCAGTGACCAGACTAGCGGGGGTGGGGCGAAAAACATTCAGTACTTC. As protein: CAISDQTSGGGAKNIQYF.

This clonotype was seen ten or more times. This chain connects TRBV7-6 to TRBJ1-4; D not resolved. Trimming took off 5 bases at V and 5 bases at J, with 18 bases between the two ends. This CDR3 comprises 16 residues. Per germline, CDR1 SGHVS and CDR2 FNYEAQ. CDR3 in DNA: TGTGCCAGCAGCCCCGGGCTTTACACCCAGAATGAAAAACTGTTTTTT. Translating gives CASSPGLYTQNEKLFF.

This clonotype has a count of ten or more. The genes are TRBV2 and TRBJ2-6; TRBD1 aligns across 7 bases. This CDR3 has 16 residues. With V trimmed by 7 bases and J by 0 bases, 6 bases remained unmatched. CDR1 is SNHLY and CDR2 is FYNNEI in the germline V gene. The chain's CDR3 is CASTRDSFSGANVLTF. CDR3 bases: TGTGCCAGCACCAGGGACAGCTTCTCTGGGGCCAACGTCCTGACTTTC.

This chain links TRBV9 with TRBJ2-1, with 8 bases lining up with TRBD1. The germline V gene has CDR1 SGDLS and CDR2 YYNGEE. The CDR3 has 14 residues. The trim removed 2 bases at V and 8 bases at J, leaving 6 bases unmatched. The CDR3 sequence is CASSVATGVYEQFF. CDR3 bases: TGTGCCAGCAGCGTGGCGACAGGGGTGTATGAGCAGTTCTTC.

This clonotype was recorded at least ten times. The chain joins TRBV6-6 to TRBJ2-4; D is undetermined. The germline V gene encodes CDR1 MNHNY and CDR2 SVGAGI (reference sequence). The ends were cut back, 3 bases at V and 2 bases at J, with 11 bases in the middle. This CDR3 has 15 residues. The CDR3 sequence: CASSYWQDSKNIQYF. The CDR3 coding sequence is TGTGCCAGCAGTTATTGGCAGGATTCCAAAAACATTCAGTACTTC.

The table lists this clonotype with a few counts. V usage is TRBV6-6 and J usage is TRBJ1-3, with unresolved D. CDR3 length: 12 amino acids. Looked up from germline, CDR1 is MNHNY and CDR2 is SVGAGI (reference sequence). Deletions cut 5 bases from V and 0 bases from J, with 2 bases between. This CDR3 is CASSASGNTIYF. CDR3 nucleotide sequence: TGTGCCAGCAGTGCCTCTGGAAACACCATATATTTT.

The table lists this clonotype with many counts. The V and J genes are TRBV5-5 and TRBJ1-6; possibly TRBD1 for D (6 bases). Germline CDR1 reads SGHKS; CDR2 reads YYEKEE (reference sequence). Trimming removed 0 bases at V and 7 bases at J, with 8 bases between. The CDR3 consists of 14 residues. In DNA, the CDR3 is TGTGCCAGCAGCTTGGCGCAGGGGAATTCACCCCTCCACTTT. Its translation: CASSLAQGNSPLHF.

This clonotype appeared a few times. The chain combines TRBV29-1 with TRBJ2-1; D is ambiguous. CDR1 is SQVTM, CDR2 ANQGSEA, per germline. Trimming took 5 bases from V and 0 from J, leaving 8 bases between them. The CDR3 runs to 13 residues. CDR3 protein: CSVRINSYNEQFF. The CDR3 nucleotides are TGCAGCGTTAGGATCAACTCCTACAATGAGCAGTTCTTC.

This clonotype has just a few counts. The chain employs TRBV6-1 and TRBJ2-7; D not resolved. CDR3 length equals 12 residues. Germline lookup yields CDR1 MNHNS and CDR2 SASEGT. V lost 3 bases and J 1 base, leaving 4 bases between the germline ends. The DNA of the CDR3 is TGTGCCAGCAGTGAGAATTCCTACGAGCAGTACGTC. It is translated as CASSENSYEQYV.

The rearrangement uses TRBV7-6 and TRBJ2-2, with 8 bases that match TRBD2. V lost 2 bases to trimming and J lost 7 bases; unmatched junction nucleotides: 6. CDR3 size: 15 residues. The germline gives CDR1 SGHVS, CDR2 FNYEAQ. The CDR3 loop is CASSLIAGYSGELFF. CDR3 bases: TGTGCCAGCAGCTTAATAGCGGGGTATAGCGGGGAGCTGTTTTTT.